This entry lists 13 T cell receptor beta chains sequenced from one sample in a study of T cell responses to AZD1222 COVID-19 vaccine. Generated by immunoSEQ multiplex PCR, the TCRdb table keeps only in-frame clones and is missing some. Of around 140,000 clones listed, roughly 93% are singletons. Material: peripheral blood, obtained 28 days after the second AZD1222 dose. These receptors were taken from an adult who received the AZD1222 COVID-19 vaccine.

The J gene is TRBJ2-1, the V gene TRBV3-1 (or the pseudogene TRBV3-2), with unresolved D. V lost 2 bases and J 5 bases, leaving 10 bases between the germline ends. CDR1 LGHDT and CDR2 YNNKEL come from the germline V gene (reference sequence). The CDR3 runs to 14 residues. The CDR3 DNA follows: TGTGCCAGCAGCCAATTCCCAGCGAACAATGAGCAGTTCTTC. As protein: CASSQFPANNEQFF.

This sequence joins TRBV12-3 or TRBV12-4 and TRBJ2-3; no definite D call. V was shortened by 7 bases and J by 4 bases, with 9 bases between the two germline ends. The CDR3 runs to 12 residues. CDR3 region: CASTPGADTQYF. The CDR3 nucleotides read TGTGCCAGCACTCCCGGCGCAGATACGCAGTATTTT.

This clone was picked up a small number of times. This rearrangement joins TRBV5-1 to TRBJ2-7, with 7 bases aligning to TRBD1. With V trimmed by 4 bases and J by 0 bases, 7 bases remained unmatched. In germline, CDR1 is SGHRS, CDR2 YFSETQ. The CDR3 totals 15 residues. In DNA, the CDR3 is TGCGCCAGCAGCCGGGACCCAGGGGGCTCCTACGAGCAGTACTTC. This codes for CASSRDPGGSYEQYF.

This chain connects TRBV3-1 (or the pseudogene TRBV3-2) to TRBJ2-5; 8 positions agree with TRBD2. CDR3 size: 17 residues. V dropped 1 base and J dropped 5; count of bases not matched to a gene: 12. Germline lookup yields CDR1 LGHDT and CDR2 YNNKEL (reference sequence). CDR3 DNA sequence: TGTGCCAGCAGCCAAGCGGGAGGGGAAGGGGGTTCGGAGACCCAGTACTTC. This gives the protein CASSQAGGEGGSETQYF.

CDR3: CASSPTGVGNYGYTF. In nucleotides, the CDR3 is TGCGCCAGCAGCCCGACAGGGGTGGGGAACTATGGCTACACCTTC. J is TRBJ1-2 and V is TRBV5-1, with 8 bases aligning to TRBD1. V was pared by 4 bases and J by 2 bases, with 7 bases of the junction left unmatched. The CDR3 consists of 15 residues. Germline V gene lookup returns CDR1 SGHRS and CDR2 YFSETQ.

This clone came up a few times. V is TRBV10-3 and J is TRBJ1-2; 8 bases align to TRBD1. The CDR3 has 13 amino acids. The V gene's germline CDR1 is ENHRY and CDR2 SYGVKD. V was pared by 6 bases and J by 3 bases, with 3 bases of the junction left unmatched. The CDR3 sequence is CAISSDRDYGYTF. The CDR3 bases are TGTGCCATCAGCTCGGACAGGGACTATGGCTACACCTTC.

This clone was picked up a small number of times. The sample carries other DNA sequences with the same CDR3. CDR3 in DNA: TGTGCCAGCAGTTTTGCAGGGGGCTACGAGCAGTACTTC. The encoded protein is CASSFAGGYEQYF. The V and J genes are TRBV12-3 or TRBV12-4 and TRBJ2-7, with TRBD1 matching over 7 bases. J was trimmed by 3 bases and V by 3 bases; bases with no gene match: 2. This CDR3 is 13 amino acids long.

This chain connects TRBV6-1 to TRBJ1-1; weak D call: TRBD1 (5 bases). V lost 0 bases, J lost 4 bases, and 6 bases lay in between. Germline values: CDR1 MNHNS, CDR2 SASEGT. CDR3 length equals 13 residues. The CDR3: CASSEAGGTEAFF. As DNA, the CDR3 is TGTGCCAGCAGTGAAGCGGGGGGCACTGAAGCTTTCTTT.

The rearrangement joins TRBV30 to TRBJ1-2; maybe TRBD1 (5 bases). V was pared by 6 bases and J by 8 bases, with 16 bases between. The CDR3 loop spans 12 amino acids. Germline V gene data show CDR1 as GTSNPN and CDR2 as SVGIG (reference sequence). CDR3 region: CACLRDGGGYTF. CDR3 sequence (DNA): TGTGCCTGCCTACGGGACGGTGGAGGCTACACCTTC.

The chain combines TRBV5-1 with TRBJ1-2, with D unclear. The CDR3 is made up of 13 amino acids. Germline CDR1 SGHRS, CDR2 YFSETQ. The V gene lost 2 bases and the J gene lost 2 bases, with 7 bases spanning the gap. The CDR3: CASSFLPNYGYTF. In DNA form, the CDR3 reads TGCGCCAGCAGCTTTTTGCCCAACTATGGCTACACCTTC.

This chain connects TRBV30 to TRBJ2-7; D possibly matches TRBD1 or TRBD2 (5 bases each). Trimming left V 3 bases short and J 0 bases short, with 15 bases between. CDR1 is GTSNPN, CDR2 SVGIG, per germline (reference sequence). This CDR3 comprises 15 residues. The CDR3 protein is CAWRRPGPRSYEQYF. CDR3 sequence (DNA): TGTGCCTGGAGGCGACCGGGACCCCGCTCCTACGAGCAGTACTTC.

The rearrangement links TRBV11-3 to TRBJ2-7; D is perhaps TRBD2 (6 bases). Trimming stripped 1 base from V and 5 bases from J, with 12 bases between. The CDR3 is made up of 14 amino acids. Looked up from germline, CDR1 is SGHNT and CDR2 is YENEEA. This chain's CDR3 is CASSLAGATHEQYF. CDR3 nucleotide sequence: TGTGCCAGCAGCTTAGCGGGAGCCACCCACGAGCAGTACTTC.

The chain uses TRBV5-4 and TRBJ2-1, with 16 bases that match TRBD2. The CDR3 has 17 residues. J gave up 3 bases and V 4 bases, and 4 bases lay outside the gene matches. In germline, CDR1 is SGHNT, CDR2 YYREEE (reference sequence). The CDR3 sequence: CASSTGLAGGLYNEQFF. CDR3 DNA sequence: TGTGCCAGCAGCACGGGACTAGCGGGAGGGCTCTACAATGAGCAGTTCTTC. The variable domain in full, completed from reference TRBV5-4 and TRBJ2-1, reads ETGVTQSPTHLIKTRGQQVTLRCSSQSGHNTVSWYQQALGQGPQFIFQYYREEENGRGNFPPRFSGLQFPNYSSELNVNALELDDSALYLCASSTGLAGGLYNEQFFGPGTRLTVL.